Listed below are T cell receptor beta chains from one sample, sequenced in a study of radiotherapy plus CTLA-4 blockade in lung cancer. TCRdb keeps only in-frame clones here, not all; method: immunoSEQ multiplex PCR. Of roughly 50,000 clones listed, more than 75% were seen once; the top ten hold approximately 3.3%. The sequenced sample was peripheral blood, obtained from a patient treated with radiotherapy plus ipilimumab. The receptors were gathered from a human donor with non-small cell lung cancer who had stable disease on radiotherapy plus ipilimumab. CDR3s leave out the opening cysteine and the closing phenylalanine or tryptophan. The D gene is left open where the match is weak.

len	v_gene	d_gene	j_gene	CDR3aa
13	TRBV7-2	TRBD2	TRBJ2-3	ASSLRLAGSDTQY
14	TRBV6-6	TRBD1	TRBJ2-5	ASRDSGGSVRETQY
14	TRBV18	.	TRBJ2-3	ASSRSLVGGADTQY
11	TRBV15	.	TRBJ1-2	ASSPGLYDGYT
14	TRBV7-2	TRBD2	TRBJ2-2	ASSLFSSGSAGELF
14	TRBV18	.	TRBJ1-1	ASSPPTQPREGEAF
13	TRBV19	.	TRBJ2-5	ASSIGGGIQETQY
13	TRBV11-2	TRBD2	TRBJ2-3	ASSLELAGGDTQY
9	TRBV20-1	.	TRBJ2-5	SALRGETQY
12	TRBV13	TRBD2	TRBJ2-1	ASSGLAEYNEQF
15	TRBV7-2	.	TRBJ2-7	ASSLSTSASLAYEQY
12	TRBV7-9	TRBD1	TRBJ1-1	ASSLAGGAGSSF
16	TRBV5-1	.	TRBJ2-6	ASSLVGQGRGGANVLT
13	TRBV7-9	.	TRBJ2-2	ASIPGSSNTGELF
13	TRBV18	.	TRBJ1-2	ASSPQGNGDYGYT
13	TRBV7-8	TRBD2	TRBJ2-7	ASSLGYGGGYEQY
11	TRBV25-1	TRBD1	TRBJ1-1	ASSPWDRATAF
13	TRBV5-1	.	TRBJ1-4	ASSLEGMANEKLF
15	TRBV28	TRBD1	TRBJ1-2	ASSSSDRALLNYGYT
15	TRBV4-3	.	TRBJ2-3	ASSQDMVRTGTDTQY
13	TRBV10-3	TRBD2	TRBJ2-1	AISESREVQNEQF
12	TRBV15	.	.	ATSREEGPYEQY
12	TRBV27	.	TRBJ2-7	ASSWGQGTYEQY
13	TRBV7-8	.	TRBJ2-1	ASSLASMAGQEQF
12	TRBV9	.	TRBJ1-4	ASSATGSNEKLF
13	TRBV5-6	.	TRBJ2-7	ASILWDSWPREQY
13	TRBV19	TRBD1	TRBJ1-2	ASSTQGQGPYGYT
13	TRBV5-5	.	TRBJ2-4	ASSVTLSRGYIQY
13	TRBV7-2	.	TRBJ2-5	ASSFFQIRRETQY
11	TRBV27	.	TRBJ1-1	ASSLSEGRRAF